The sequence of this TCR beta chain was determined in a study of CD8 T cells in Susac syndrome. The authors reverse transcribed roughly 0.5 to 1 ug RNA with random hexamers. Using its own MiXCR run on the immunoSEQ multiplex PCR reads, TCRdb lists one record per CDR3 protein. The table records 80,000 or so distinct CDR3 sequences, about 96% of them present only once. Germline V CDR1 and CDR2: SNHLY, FYNNEI. The length of the CDR3 is 10 residues. Trimming cost V 4 bases and J 6 bases, with 4 bases left between them. This receptor was identified in a human donor with Susac syndrome. The chain is built from TRBV2 and TRBJ2-7; D uncertain. The specimen sequenced was CD8+ T cells from PBMCs. The CDR3 sequence is CASSGREQYV. The CDR3 DNA is TGTGCCAGCAGTGGGCGCGAGCAGTACGTC.